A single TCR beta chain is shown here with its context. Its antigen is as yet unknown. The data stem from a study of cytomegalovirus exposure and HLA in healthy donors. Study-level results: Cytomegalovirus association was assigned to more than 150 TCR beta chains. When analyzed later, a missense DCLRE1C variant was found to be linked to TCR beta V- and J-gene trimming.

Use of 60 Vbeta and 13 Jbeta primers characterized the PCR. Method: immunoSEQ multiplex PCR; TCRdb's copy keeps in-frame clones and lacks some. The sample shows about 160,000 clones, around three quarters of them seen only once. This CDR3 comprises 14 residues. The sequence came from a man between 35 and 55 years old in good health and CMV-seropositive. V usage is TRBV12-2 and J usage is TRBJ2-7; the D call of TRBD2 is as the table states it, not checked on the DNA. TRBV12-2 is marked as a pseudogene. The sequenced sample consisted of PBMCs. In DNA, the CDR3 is TGTGCAAGTCGCCTAGCGTGCCTAACCTACGAGCAGTACTTC. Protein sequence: CASRLACLTYEQYF.